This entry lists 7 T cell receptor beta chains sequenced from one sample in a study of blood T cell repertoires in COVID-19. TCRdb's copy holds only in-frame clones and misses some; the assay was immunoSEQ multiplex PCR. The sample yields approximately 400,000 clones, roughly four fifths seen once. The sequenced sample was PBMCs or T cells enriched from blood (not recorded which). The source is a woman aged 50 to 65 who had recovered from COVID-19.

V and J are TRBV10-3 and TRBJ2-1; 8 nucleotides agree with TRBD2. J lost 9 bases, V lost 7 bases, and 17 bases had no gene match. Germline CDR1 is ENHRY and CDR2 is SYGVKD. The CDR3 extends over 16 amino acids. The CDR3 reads CAIKGVGGGGFGEQFF. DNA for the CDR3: TGTGCCATCAAGGGCGTAGGAGGCGGGGGGTTCGGTGAGCAGTTCTTC.

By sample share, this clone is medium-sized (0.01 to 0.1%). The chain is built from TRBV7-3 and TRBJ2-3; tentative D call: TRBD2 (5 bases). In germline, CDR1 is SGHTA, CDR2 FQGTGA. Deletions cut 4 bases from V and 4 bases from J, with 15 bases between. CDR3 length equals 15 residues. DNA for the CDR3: TGTGCCAGCAGCTCCCTACTAGGGAGTGCAGATACGCAGTATTTT. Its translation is CASSSLLGSADTQYF.

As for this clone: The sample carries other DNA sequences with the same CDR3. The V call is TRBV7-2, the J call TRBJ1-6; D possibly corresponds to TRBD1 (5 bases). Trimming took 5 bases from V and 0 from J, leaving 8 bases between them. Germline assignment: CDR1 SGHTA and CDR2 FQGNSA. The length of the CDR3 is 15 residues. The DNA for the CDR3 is TGTGCCAGCAGCAGAGACAGCTCCTATAATTCACCCCTCCACTTT. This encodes CASSRDSSYNSPLHF.

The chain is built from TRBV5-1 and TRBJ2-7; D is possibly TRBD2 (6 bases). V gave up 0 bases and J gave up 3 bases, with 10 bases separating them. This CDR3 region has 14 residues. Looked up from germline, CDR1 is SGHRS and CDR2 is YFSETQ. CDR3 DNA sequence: TGCGCCAGCAGCTTGGTCGGAGGGGACTACGAGCAGTACTTC. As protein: CASSLVGGDYEQYF.

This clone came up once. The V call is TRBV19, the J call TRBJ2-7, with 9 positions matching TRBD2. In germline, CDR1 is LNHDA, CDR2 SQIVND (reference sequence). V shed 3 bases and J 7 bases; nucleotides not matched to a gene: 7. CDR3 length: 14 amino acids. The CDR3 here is CASSIAGGPEEQYF. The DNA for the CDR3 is TGTGCCAGTAGTATTGCGGGAGGGCCGGAAGAGCAGTACTTC.

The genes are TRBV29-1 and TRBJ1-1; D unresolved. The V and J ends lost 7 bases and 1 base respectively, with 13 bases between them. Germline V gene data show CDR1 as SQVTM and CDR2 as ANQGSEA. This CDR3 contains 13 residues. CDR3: CSAGLRWNTEAFF. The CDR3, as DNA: TGCAGCGCAGGCTTACGGTGGAACACTGAAGCTTTCTTT.

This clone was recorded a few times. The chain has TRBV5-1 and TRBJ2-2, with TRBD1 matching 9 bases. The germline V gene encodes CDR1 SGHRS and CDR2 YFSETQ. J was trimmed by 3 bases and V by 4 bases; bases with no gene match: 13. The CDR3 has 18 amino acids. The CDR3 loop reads CASSNSGQGWGYTGELFF. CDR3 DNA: TGCGCCAGCAGCAACTCGGGACAGGGTTGGGGGTACACCGGGGAGCTGTTTTTT.